This passage covers 29 T cell receptor beta chains from one sample sequenced in a study of T cell repertoires in cytomegalovirus infection. TCRdb re-derived calls from the reads in MiXCR, one entry per CDR3 protein. The sample lists roughly 640,000 distinct CDR3 sequences; less than 25% were seen once. The sample comprised CD8+ T cells from PBMCs. The receptors were gathered from a human donor in good health (CMV status not recorded). Some clones in this sample may be carry-over from other donors' samples.

This clonotype showed up just a few times. The gene calls are TRBV4-2 and TRBJ1-1; D perhaps matches TRBD1 (6 bases). Between the trimmed V and J ends, which lost 1 base and 5 bases, there was a span of 14 bases. CDR1 is LGHNA, CDR2 YNFKEQ, per germline. CDR3 size: 15 residues. The CDR3, as DNA: TGTGCCAGCAGCCAAGGGGGGCGGGGGGAGACTGAAGCTTTCTTT. It yields the protein CASSQGGRGETEAFF.

Concerning this clonotype itself: An end of the junction does not agree with germline; a read error may underlie this. The CDR3 nucleotides read TGTGCCAGCAGCCAAGATTCAGGGACCGGCTACACCTTC. As protein: CASSQDSGTGYTF. V gene TRBV4-1 combines with J gene TRBJ1-2; tentative D call: TRBD1 (5 bases). Germline V gene sequence: CDR1 MGHRA, CDR2 YSYEKL. The CDR3 extends over 13 amino acids.

This sequence joins TRBV10-3 and TRBJ1-1; D possibly corresponds to TRBD1 (5 bases). The germline CDR1 and CDR2 sequences are ENHRY and SYGVKD. The V end lost 10 bases, the J end lost 1 base, and 7 bases lay between the germline ends. CDR3 length equals 11 residues. The CDR3, as DNA: TGTGCCAGCGGGGCGAACACTGAAGCTTTCTTT. Protein product: CASGANTEAFF.

The chain links TRBV13 to TRBJ2-1; 9 nucleotides align to TRBD2. The J segment lost 0 bases and the V segment lost 0 bases, leaving 6 bases of the junction unmatched. CDR1 PRHDT and CDR2 FYEKMQ come from the germline V gene (reference sequence). CDR3 length: 18 amino acids. The CDR3 here is CASSLGLAGTDSYNEQFF. Here the CDR3 DNA reads TGTGCCAGCAGCTTAGGGCTAGCGGGGACCGACTCCTACAATGAGCAGTTCTTC.

The chain carries TRBV12-3 or TRBV12-4 and TRBJ2-2; 11 bases agree with TRBD1. The length of the CDR3 is 16 residues. V lost 1 base and J lost 7; bases outside the gene matches: 5. CDR3: CASSLGDRGDIGELFF. The CDR3 DNA follows: TGTGCCAGCAGTTTAGGGGACAGGGGGGACATCGGGGAGCTGTTTTTT.

J is TRBJ2-3 and V is TRBV9; TRBD2 matches at 8 bases. This CDR3 comprises 15 residues. CDR1 and CDR2 from the germline V gene are SGDLS and YYNGEE. V lost 4 bases and J lost 4; bases outside the gene matches: 8. The CDR3 nucleotides read TGTGCCAGCAGCAGAAGCGGGGGCACTTCAGATACGCAGTATTTT. Translating it yields CASSRSGGTSDTQYF.

On this clonotype itself: With a much larger clone just one base away, this may be a read error. CDR3 in amino acids: CGVQQGSTDTQYF. As DNA, the CDR3 is TGCGGCGTCCAACAGGGGTCCACAGATACGCAGTATTTT. The chain is built from TRBV29-1 and TRBJ2-3; 7 bases match TRBD1. CDR3 length: 13 amino acids. CDR1 is SQVTM, CDR2 ANQGSEA, per germline.

The chain employs TRBV19 and TRBJ1-2; 7 positions match TRBD1. This CDR3 has 15 amino acids. Unmatched junction bases numbered 10, after V lost 2 bases and J lost 7 bases. Germline V CDR1 and CDR2: LNHDA, SQIVND (reference sequence). The CDR3 DNA reads as TGTGCCAGTAGTATATCCTCGACAGGGTCCGGTGGCTACACCTTC. Residues: CASSISSTGSGGYTF.

The sample holds a few counts of this clonotype. The chain carries TRBV7-9 and TRBJ1-1; D is uncertain. Trimming removed 8 bases at V and 1 base at J, with 14 bases between. Per the germline V gene, CDR1 is SEHNR and CDR2 is FQNEAQ (reference sequence). The CDR3 is 14 residues long. CDR3 region: CASLADWENTEAFF. In DNA form, the CDR3 reads TGTGCCAGCCTCGCCGATTGGGAGAACACTGAAGCTTTCTTT.

In its sample, this clonotype was seen a few times. The chain combines TRBV27 with TRBJ2-1; 13 positions agree with TRBD2. J gave up 9 bases and V 0 bases, and 2 bases lay outside the gene matches. CDR1 is MNHEY and CDR2 is SMNVEV in the germline V gene (reference sequence). The CDR3 sequence is 15 residues long. The chain's CDR3 is CASSLSLAGGIEQFF. The CDR3 region has the DNA TGTGCCAGCAGTTTATCACTAGCGGGGGGGATTGAGCAGTTCTTC.

This clonotype was seen only a few times. V gene TRBV7-9 combines with J gene TRBJ2-1, with D tentatively TRBD2 (5 bases). Germline CDR1 SEHNR, CDR2 FQNEAQ (reference sequence). The CDR3 covers 13 residues. Trimming removed 6 bases from V and 9 bases from J, with 15 bases in between. CDR3: CASRFGSGFEQFF. The CDR3 region has the DNA TGTGCCAGCAGGTTCGGATCGGGATTTGAGCAGTTCTTC.

This chain joins TRBV7-9 and TRBJ1-1; tentatively, D is TRBD1 (6 bases). The CDR3 runs 15 residues. Germline CDR1 and CDR2: SEHNR and FQNEAQ (reference sequence). Deletions cut 5 bases from V and 1 base from J, with 14 bases between. Here the CDR3 DNA reads TGTGCCAGCAGCGATTGGAACAGGGAGAACACTGAAGCTTTCTTT. Its protein is CASSDWNRENTEAFF.

This clonotype was counted only a few times. The V call is TRBV20-1, the J call TRBJ2-1, with 15 bases fitting TRBD2. The germline CDR1 and CDR2 sequences are DFQATT and SNEGSKA (reference sequence). This CDR3 comprises 17 residues. With 5 bases clipped from V and 7 bases from J, the junction kept 12 bases outside the gene matches. The CDR3, as DNA: TGCAGTGCTGGACTAGCGGGGGGGAATGGAGGTTTGAATGAGCAGTTCTTC. This encodes CSAGLAGGNGGLNEQFF.

The gene calls are TRBV5-1 and TRBJ1-5; 7 bases are a match to TRBD1. Germline lookup yields CDR1 SGHRS and CDR2 YFSETQ. The junction had 7 bases not matched to a gene; V was cut back by 1 base and J by 6 bases. This CDR3 is built from 15 residues. CDR3 coding DNA: TGCGCCAGCAGCTTGACTACAGGGGTTGGTCAGCCCCAGCATTTT. It encodes CASSLTTGVGQPQHF.

The V gene is TRBV6-4, the J gene TRBJ2-1; 9 positions agree with TRBD2. The CDR3 is 16 residues long. Germline CDR1 reads MRHNA; CDR2 reads SNTAGT. J lost 4 bases, V lost 4 bases, and 8 bases had no gene match. The CDR3 DNA reads TGTGCCAGCAGTGCCACGGGGGGACTAGCTTACAATGAGCAGTTCTTC. Protein sequence: CASSATGGLAYNEQFF.

The table lists this clonotype with a few counts. This sequence joins TRBV5-1 and TRBJ2-1; no clear D. CDR3 length equals 15 residues. Trimming pared 0 bases from V and 2 bases from J, leaving 9 bases between. The germline V gene encodes CDR1 SGHRS and CDR2 YFSETQ. CDR3 loop: CASSLGPPTYNEQFF. CDR3 nucleotides: TGCGCCAGCAGCTTGGGACCTCCTACCTACAATGAGCAGTTCTTC.

This chain connects TRBV15 to TRBJ2-1; TRBD1 is a possible D gene (6 bases). This CDR3 spans 13 amino acids. Looked up from germline, CDR1 is LNHNV and CDR2 is YYDKDF (reference sequence). Trimming cost V 8 bases and J 6 bases, with 14 bases left between them. This CDR3 is CATSNRAGNEQFF. CDR3 nucleotide sequence: TGTGCCACCTCTAACAGGGCGGGCAATGAGCAGTTCTTC. Full variable domain (remainder filled in from reference TRBV15 and TRBJ2-1): DAMVIQNPRYQVTQFGKPVTLSCSQTLNHNVMYWYQQKSSQAPKLLFHYYDKDFNNEADTPDNFQSRRPNTSFCFLDIRSPGLGDTAMYLCATSNRAGNEQFFGPGTRLTVL.

This clonotype was detected many times. J is TRBJ1-6 and V is TRBV7-9; the D gene is possibly TRBD1 (5 bases). Trimming took 4 bases from V and 4 from J, leaving 14 bases between them. CDR1 and CDR2 (germline): SEHNR, FQNEAQ (reference sequence). The CDR3 has 16 amino acids. CDR3 sequence reads: CASSSPPGDYNSPLHF. The DNA for the CDR3 is TGTGCCAGCAGCTCGCCTCCGGGGGATTATAATTCACCCCTCCACTTT.

Worth noting for this clonotype: The junction departs from the called germline gene at one end, perhaps through a read error. The V gene is TRBV7-9, the J gene TRBJ1-1; D unresolved. This CDR3 region has 10 residues. The V gene's germline CDR1 is SEHNR and CDR2 FQNEAQ (reference sequence). DNA for the CDR3: TGTACCAGCGAGTACACTGAAGCTTTCTTT. Amino acid sequence: CTSEYTEAFF.

The chain links TRBV20-1 to TRBJ2-2, with D possibly being TRBD1 (5 bases). Germline V gives CDR1 DFQATT, CDR2 SNEGSKA (reference sequence). This CDR3 is built from 13 residues. V gave up 8 bases and J gave up 6 bases, with 16 bases separating them. CDR3: CSPMDKEPGELFF. The CDR3 region has the DNA TGCAGTCCCATGGACAAGGAGCCCGGGGAGCTGTTTTTT.

The chain joins TRBV4-1 to TRBJ1-2; D remains unclear. This CDR3 has 13 residues. V was trimmed by 3 bases and J by 8 bases, leaving 13 bases between them. Germline loops: CDR1 MGHRA, CDR2 YSYEKL. CDR3 residues: CASSHDDPGGYTF. The DNA for the CDR3 is TGCGCCAGCAGCCATGACGACCCCGGAGGCTACACCTTC.

This clonotype was counted ten times or more. The chain recombines TRBV11-3 with TRBJ2-7, with 11 bases fitting TRBD2. V gave up 3 bases and J gave up 4 bases; unmatched junction bases: 5. In germline, CDR1 is SGHNT, CDR2 YENEEA. The CDR3 length is 15 residues. CDR3 sequence: CASSFGTSGSYEQYF. The CDR3 coding sequence is TGTGCCAGCAGCTTCGGGACTAGCGGATCTTACGAGCAGTACTTC.

About this clonotype itself: A much larger clone differs by one base, so this may be a read error. V gene TRBV11-3 combines with J gene TRBJ2-2; D call uncertain. The CDR3 sequence is 16 residues long. Trimming left V 1 base short and J 0 bases short, with 9 bases between. The germline gives CDR1 SGHNT, CDR2 YENEEA. The CDR3 nucleotides are TGTGCCAGCAGCTTAGGCGAACTTGCGAACACCGGGGAGCTGTTTTTT. Its translation: CASSLGELANTGELFF. The whole variable domain, filled in from reference TRBV11-3 and TRBJ2-2, reads EAGVVQSPRYKIIEKKQPVAFWCNPISGHNTLYWYLQNLGQGPELLIRYENEEAVDDSQLPKDRFSAERLKGVDSTLKIQPAELGDSAVYLCASSLGELANTGELFFGEGSRLTVL.

In its sample, this clonotype was seen a few times. This chain links TRBV6-5 with TRBJ1-4, with 8 nucleotides matching TRBD1. This CDR3 spans 15 amino acids. Germline trimming cut 2 bases from V and 8 bases from J; bases unmatched to any gene: 7. Germline V gene sequence: CDR1 MNHEY, CDR2 SVGAGI. The CDR3 region has the DNA TGTGCCAGCAGTTACGATGGACAGGGAGGGGAAAAACTGTTTTTT. This sequence encodes CASSYDGQGGEKLFF.

Turning to this clonotype: This may be a read error: a much more frequent sequence differs by one nucleotide. This chain connects TRBV2 to TRBJ2-3; 8 bases are shared with TRBD2. This CDR3 region has 13 residues. Germline CDR1 is SNHLY and CDR2 is FYNNEI. The V segment lost 6 bases and the J segment 2 bases; nucleotides outside the gene matches: 1. CDR3 in amino acids: CASSGGVTDTQYF. CDR3 bases: TGTGCCAGCAGCGGGGGGGTCACAGATACGCAGTATTTT.

Comments on this clonotype: This may be a read error, as it is one base from a much larger clone. This chain joins TRBV11-2 and TRBJ1-1; D gene ambiguous. The length of the CDR3 is 17 residues. The ends were cut back, 2 bases at V and 0 bases at J, with 16 bases in the middle. CDR1 is SGHAT, CDR2 FQNNGV, per germline. The CDR3 region has the DNA TGTGCCAGCAGCTTAAGTAGAGCCCGGAGGATGAACACTGAAGCTTTCTTT. Translation gives CASSLSRARRMNTEAFF. Full variable domain (remainder filled in from reference TRBV11-2 and TRBJ1-1): EAGVAQSPRYKIIEKRQSVAFWCNPISGHATLYWYQQILGQGPKLLIQFQNNGVVDDSQLPKDRFSAERLKGVDSTLKIQPAKLEDSAVYLCASSLSRARRMNTEAFFGQGTRLTVV.

The chain recombines TRBV4-1 with TRBJ2-1, with no clear D. Trimming left V 5 bases short and J 4 bases short, with 9 bases between. Germline CDR1 MGHRA, CDR2 YSYEKL. The CDR3 has 13 amino acids. The DNA of the CDR3 is TGCGCCAGCAGCGAAGGAACGTACAATGAGCAGTTCTTC. It codes for CASSEGTYNEQFF.

Note on this clonotype: The junction departs from germline at one end; a sequencing error may be responsible. The CDR3 loop is CASREGRARNNEQFF. In DNA form, the CDR3 reads TGTGCCAGCAGGGAAGGAAGGGCCAGGAACAATGAGCAGTTCTTC. The J gene is TRBJ2-1, the V gene TRBV6-1; no clear D gene. This CDR3 comprises 15 residues. Germline CDR1 is MNHNS and CDR2 is SASEGT.

This chain connects TRBV29-1 to TRBJ2-1; possibly TRBD1 or TRBD2 for D (6 bases each). Germline CDR1 reads SQVTM; CDR2 reads ANQGSEA. Deletions cut 2 bases from V and 8 bases from J, with 13 bases between. This CDR3 has 13 amino acids. The CDR3 bases are TGCAGCGTTGAATGGGGGGCGCGAGATGAGCAGTTCTTC. It encodes CSVEWGARDEQFF.